This T cell receptor beta chain emerged from a study of early T cells in non-severe SARS-CoV-2 infection (TCRdb year 2021). Study-wide context: Because TCR sequencing was done on bulk RNA from unsorted whole blood, the alpha and beta chains could not be paired. General findings and caveats noted by the study authors: VDJdb matching was skewed toward anti-spike CD8 responses and likely underestimated virus-specific expansions, missing private and CD4 specificities.

Reading from cysteine to phenylalanine, the CDR3 counts 16 amino acids. Of the read, only the CDR3 DNA is kept; its 48 bases are in frame from base 1. Between the V and J ends, shortened by 3 bases and 0 bases respectively, the junction contains 9 bases. CDR1 and CDR2 are read off the germline V gene (reference sequence) as SGHAT and FQDESV. Receptors were amplified or captured by 5' RACE. The data were produced on a NextSeq 500. Unique molecular identifiers were attached to individual cDNA molecules in the TCR library protocol so that sequencing error and PCR bias could be corrected. Sequencing covered both TCR alpha and beta chains, and within each sample the abundances of alpha and beta sequences were tightly co-correlated. As for how the authors treated the data: Decombinator V4 was used to annotate TCR sequences for V gene, J gene and CDR3. Expanded TCRs were defined as changing significantly between any two time points under a Poisson model with p below 0.0001. TCR abundances were normalised to the total number of TCRs sequenced per sample and expressed as counts per million. MAIT TCRs were defined by TRAV1-2 paired with TRAJ12, TRAJ20 or TRAJ33, and iNKT TCRs by TRAV10 paired with TRAJ18. VDJdb, accessed on 1 November 2021, was searched for TCRs annotated for CMV, EBV and SARS-CoV-2, and TCRs annotated for more than one antigen were excluded. TCRdb passed the public sequencing reads through fastp at Q25 and MiXCR, retaining productive beta sequences. One record per CDR3 amino acid sequence lists the most common genes and DNA. These V and J calls originate from TCRdb's pipeline instead of the authors' own analysis. Present in this sample are more than 70,000 distinct CDR3 sequences, 9% to 15% of which were seen just once. In total, the top ten clones hold 5% to 8% of the sample.

A case-control design nested within a healthcare worker cohort in London, UK, was used, with weekly nasopharyngeal swab PCR tests and blood sampling performed. Healthcare workers were recruited during the week of the UK lockdown, between 23 and 31 March 2020, and followed weekly for up to roughly 16 weeks. With regard to this clonotype: Its binding antigen is unknown. The sample holds no much larger clone one base away, and base qualities are not on file.

What was sequenced was whole blood. This TCR came from an adult who was a healthcare worker with PCR-confirmed SARS-CoV-2 infection or an uninfected control (not recorded which). The rearranged chain carries TRBV11-1 and TRBJ2-6; the D gene is not confidently resolved. The DNA reads as follows: TGTGCCAGCAGCTTTGATGTGGGCTCTGGGGCCAACGTCCTGACTTTC. It codes for CASSFDVGSGANVLTF. The CDR3 plus the reference TRBV11-1 and TRBJ2-6 genes for the other parts give the full variable domain: EAEVAQSPRYKITEKSQAVAFWCDPISGHATLYWYRQILGQGPELLVQFQDESVVDDSQLPKDRFSAERLKGVDSTLKIQPAELGDSAMYLCASSFDVGSGANVLTFGAGSRLTVL.